The 25 T cell receptor beta chains given below trace back to one sample, sequenced in a study of cytomegalovirus exposure and HLA in healthy donors. The repertoire was sequenced with immunoSEQ multiplex PCR; TCRdb's copy has only in-frame clones and lacks some. The data show 80,000 to 95,000 clones, approximately 93% seen once. The sample was PBMCs. These receptors were collected from a woman in her twenties or thirties in good health and CMV-seropositive.

This chain links TRBV6-1 with TRBJ1-4; TRBD1 matches at 8 bases. The CDR3 runs 15 residues. CDR1 and CDR2 (germline): MNHNS, SASEGT. With V trimmed by 3 bases and J by 2 bases, 2 bases remained unmatched. The chain's CDR3 is CASSDRGRTNEKLFF. CDR3 DNA: TGTGCCAGCAGTGACAGGGGGCGGACTAATGAAAAACTGTTTTTT.

The V call is TRBV29-1, the J call TRBJ2-1; D remains ambiguous. This CDR3 is 10 amino acids long. Trimming pared 8 bases from V and 9 bases from J, leaving 11 bases between. Per germline, CDR1 SQVTM and CDR2 ANQGSEA. CDR3 coding DNA: TGCAGCCCCGCGCCTGGTGAGCAGTTCTTC. The encoded protein is CSPAPGEQFF.

The rearrangement joins TRBV6-1 to TRBJ1-5; the match to TRBD1 covers 8 bases. The CDR3 loop spans 14 amino acids. Germline trimming cut 6 bases from V and 7 bases from J; bases unmatched to any gene: 8. Germline values: CDR1 MNHNS, CDR2 SASEGT. The CDR3 loop reads CASSFDRGWQPQHF. Written as DNA, the CDR3 is TGTGCCAGCAGCTTCGACAGGGGTTGGCAGCCCCAGCATTTT.

A single count supports this clone. The chain recombines TRBV30 with TRBJ2-5; D unclear. The CDR3 length is 14 residues. Between the trimmed V and J ends, which lost 1 base and 2 bases, there was a span of 11 bases. Looked up from germline, CDR1 is GTSNPN and CDR2 is SVGIG (reference sequence). The CDR3 sequence is CAWSGQSLQETQYF. The CDR3 region has the DNA TGTGCCTGGAGTGGGCAGTCCCTTCAAGAGACCCAGTACTTC.

A remark on this clone: Mismatch with germline at one junction end may stem from a read error. V is TRBV5-4 and J is TRBJ1-1; tentative D call: TRBD1 (5 bases). The CDR3 has 13 residues. CDR1 SGHNT and CDR2 YYREEE come from the germline V gene (reference sequence). This CDR3 reads CASNLPGRTEAFF. CDR3 DNA: TGTGCCAGCAACTTGCCAGGGCGAACTGAAGCTTTCTTT.

This chain uses TRBV30 with TRBJ2-6; 14 bases are shared with TRBD2. Trimming took 2 bases from V and 1 from J; bases not matched to a gene: 4. The CDR3 runs 18 residues. Germline lookup yields CDR1 GTSNPN and CDR2 SVGIG (reference sequence). In nucleotides, the CDR3 is TGTGCCTGGAGTCTGGGACTAGCGGGAGTATCTGGGGCCAACGTCCTGACTTTC. Translation: CAWSLGLAGVSGANVLTF.

The chain recombines TRBV15 with TRBJ2-2, with TRBD1 matching 7 bases. Germline CDR1 and CDR2: LNHNV and YYDKDF (reference sequence). Trimming removed 3 bases from V and 2 bases from J; junction bases left unmatched: 12. This CDR3 spans 18 amino acids. The CDR3 DNA follows: TGTGCCACCAGCAGGGACCGGAGACAGGGTGTCAACACCGGGGAGCTGTTTTTT. Translation: CATSRDRRQGVNTGELFF.

CDR3 nucleotides: TGTGCCAGCAACTCTGCTGGCCAGGGTCTCTACGAGCAGTACTTC. This gives the protein CASNSAGQGLYEQYF. This chain links TRBV28 with TRBJ2-7, with D maybe TRBD1 (5 bases). With 7 bases removed from V and 3 bases from J, the gap between germline ends came to 19 bases. The germline V gene encodes CDR1 MDHEN and CDR2 SYDVKM. The CDR3 length is 15 residues.

The rearrangement joins TRBV9 to TRBJ2-7, with 13 bases aligning to TRBD2. CDR3 length equals 14 residues. V was clipped by 4 bases and J by 6 bases; unmatched bases: 4. Germline CDR1 SGDLS, CDR2 YYNGEE. CDR3 residues: CASSIRTSGSEQYF. As DNA, the CDR3 is TGTGCCAGCAGCATAAGGACTAGCGGGAGCGAGCAGTACTTC.

The J gene is TRBJ1-4, the V gene TRBV7-2, with TRBD1 matching 7 bases. The CDR3 runs 14 residues. V was clipped by 5 bases and J by 4 bases; unmatched bases: 4. Germline CDR1 reads SGHTA; CDR2 reads FQGNSA. CDR3 sequence reads: CASSTGQYNEKLFF. CDR3 nucleotide sequence: TGTGCCAGCAGCACGGGACAGTATAATGAAAAACTGTTTTTT. The full variable domain, completed using reference TRBV7-2 and TRBJ1-4, is GAGVSQSPSNKVTEKGKDVELRCDPISGHTALYWYRQSLGQGLEFLIYFQGNSAPDKSGLPSDRFSAERTGGSVSTLTIQRTQQEDSAVYLCASSTGQYNEKLFFGSGTQLSVL.

V is TRBV30 and J is TRBJ1-5, with D possibly TRBD1 on 6 matching bases. Trimming removed 3 bases from V and 5 bases from J, with 17 bases in between. CDR3 size: 15 residues. CDR1 and CDR2 from the germline V gene are GTSNPN and SVGIG (reference sequence). The CDR3: CAWRHRWGGDQPQHF. The CDR3 coding sequence is TGTGCCTGGAGACACCGATGGGGGGGCGATCAGCCCCAGCATTTT.

This clone has only one observation. The J gene is TRBJ1-5, the V gene TRBV30, with TRBD1 matching over 8 bases. This CDR3 is built from 15 residues. Trimming removed 2 bases from V and 6 bases from J; junction bases left unmatched: 9. CDR1 and CDR2 (germline): GTSNPN, SVGIG (reference sequence). In DNA form, the CDR3 reads TGTGCCTGGAGTTATGGACAGGGAGCCGGTCAGCCCCAGCATTTT. Encoded protein: CAWSYGQGAGQPQHF.

The genes are TRBV2 and TRBJ2-7, with 14 bases that match TRBD2. The CDR3 is made up of 16 amino acids. Unmatched junction bases numbered 7, after V lost 6 bases and J lost 3 bases. Per the germline V gene, CDR1 is SNHLY and CDR2 is FYNNEI. The CDR3 sequence: CASSAGTSGSLYEQYF. DNA of the CDR3: TGTGCCAGCAGCGCCGGGACTAGCGGGAGTCTCTACGAGCAGTACTTC.

The CDR3 coding sequence is TGTGCCAGCACCACACGAGGGGGCCTACTGGGAGGCTACACCTTC. Translating gives CASTTRGGLLGGYTF. The chain couples TRBV27 to TRBJ1-2, with TRBD1 identical over 7 bases. The V gene's germline CDR1 is MNHEY and CDR2 SMNVEV (reference sequence). V shed 7 bases and J 8 bases; nucleotides not matched to a gene: 16. The CDR3 runs to 15 residues.

The table lists this clone with a count of one. V gene TRBV28 combines with J gene TRBJ2-5; weak D call: TRBD2 (7 bases). The CDR3 is 15 residues long. Germline CDR1 and CDR2: MDHEN and SYDVKM. Trimming took 5 bases from V and 4 from J, leaving 17 bases between them. The CDR3 loop is CASSPNREGGETQYF. CDR3 nucleotide sequence: TGTGCCAGCAGTCCGAACAGGGAGGGGGGAGAGACCCAGTACTTC. The full variable domain, with the rest looked up from reference TRBV28 and TRBJ2-5, is DVKVTQSSRYLVKRTGEKVFLECVQDMDHENMFWYRQDPGLGLRLIYFSYDVKMKEKGDIPEGYSVSREKKERFSLILESASTNQTSMYLCASSPNREGGETQYFGPGTRLLVL.

This clone was seen just once. The chain uses TRBV15 and TRBJ2-1, with 11 bases matching TRBD2. CDR3 length: 18 residues. In germline, CDR1 is LNHNV, CDR2 YYDKDF (reference sequence). The V gene end was trimmed by 0 bases and the J gene end by 3 bases; junction bases not matched to a gene: 7. The CDR3, as DNA: TGTGCCACCAGCAGAGAGCTACTAGCGGGAGCGGTCTACAATGAGCAGTTCTTC. Its protein is CATSRELLAGAVYNEQFF.

The chain has TRBV30 and TRBJ1-4, with 9 bases matching TRBD1. The ends lost 3 bases at V and 6 bases at J; junction bases unmatched: 8. The CDR3 loop spans 15 amino acids. The germline CDR1 and CDR2 sequences are GTSNPN and SVGIG (reference sequence). The CDR3 nucleotides are TGTGCCTGGAGCGCCCCGGGACAGGGATATGAAAAACTGTTTTTT. Residues: CAWSAPGQGYEKLFF.

The genes are TRBV9 and TRBJ2-1; TRBD2 matches at 7 bases. After removal of 0 bases from V and 5 bases from J, the junction contained 5 bases not matched to a gene. Per germline, CDR1 SGDLS and CDR2 YYNGEE. This CDR3 has 15 residues. In DNA, the CDR3 is TGTGCCAGCAGCGTAGCCGGGGGGAATAACAATGAGCAGTTCTTC. Residues: CASSVAGGNNNEQFF. Full variable domain (rest looked up from reference TRBV9 and TRBJ2-1): DSGVTQTPKHLITATGQRVTLRCSPRSGDLSVYWYQQSLDQGLQFLIQYYNGEERAKGNILERFSAQQFPDLHSELNLSSLELGDSALYFCASSVAGGNNNEQFFGPGTRLTVL.

The V gene is TRBV13, the J gene TRBJ2-4, with D possibly TRBD2 on 6 matching bases. CDR1 PRHDT and CDR2 FYEKMQ come from the germline V gene (reference sequence). V was trimmed by 2 bases and J by 6 bases, leaving 8 bases between them. The CDR3 has 13 residues. The CDR3 DNA is TGTGCCAGCAGCTTAATGGGAGGAAACATTCAGTACTTC. Translation gives CASSLMGGNIQYF.

The chain recombines TRBV4-3 with TRBJ2-3; 8 bases are shared with TRBD1. V lost 0 bases, J lost 4 bases, and 6 bases stayed unmatched. In germline, CDR1 is LGHNA, CDR2 YSLEER. The CDR3 extends over 16 amino acids. CDR3 sequence reads: CASSQDVGQGADTQYF. CDR3 nucleotides: TGCGCCAGCAGCCAAGATGTAGGACAGGGTGCAGATACGCAGTATTTT.

This chain connects TRBV4-2 to TRBJ2-5; 9 positions match TRBD2. Germline V CDR1 and CDR2: LGHNA, YNFKEQ. The V and J ends lost 1 base and 1 base, in that order; junction bases with no gene match: 7. This CDR3 has 17 amino acids. CDR3 DNA: TGTGCCAGCAGCCAAGGGACTAGCGAGTACGCCCAAGAGACCCAGTACTTC. This gives the protein CASSQGTSEYAQETQYF.

The chain employs TRBV28 and TRBJ1-4, with D perhaps TRBD1 (5 bases). The CDR3 has 14 residues. Germline assignment: CDR1 MDHEN and CDR2 SYDVKM. With 5 bases removed from V and 6 bases from J, the gap between germline ends came to 13 bases. The CDR3 nucleotides are TGTGCCAGCAGTAAACGGGGGTTGGATGAAAAACTGTTTTTT. Amino acid sequence: CASSKRGLDEKLFF.

This clone has only a few counts. V usage is TRBV7-7 and J usage is TRBJ1-1, with TRBD1 as a possible D gene (5 bases). Germline V gene lookup returns CDR1 SSHAT and CDR2 FNYEAQ (reference sequence). The CDR3 loop spans 13 amino acids. Trimming pared 5 bases from V and 3 bases from J, leaving 10 bases between. CDR3 amino acids: CASSPGHHTEAFF. CDR3 nucleotides: TGTGCCAGCAGCCCCGGACACCACACTGAAGCTTTCTTT. Filled out from reference TRBV7-7 and TRBJ1-1, the complete variable domain reads GAGVSQSPRYKVTKRGQDVTLRCDPISSHATLYWYQQALGQGPEFLTYFNYEAQPDKSGLPSDRFSAERPEGSISTLTIQRTEQRDSAMYRCASSPGHHTEAFFGQGTRLTVV.

This rearrangement joins TRBV7-8 to TRBJ2-7; TRBD2 matches 7 bases. The CDR3 has 15 amino acids. Unmatched junction bases numbered 5, after V lost 3 bases and J lost 0 bases. Germline values: CDR1 SGHVS, CDR2 FQNEAQ. The CDR3 loop reads CASSLSGAYSYEQYF. The CDR3 DNA reads as TGTGCCAGCAGCTTGAGCGGGGCTTACTCCTACGAGCAGTACTTC.

The chain employs TRBV28 and TRBJ2-7; 8 nucleotides agree with TRBD2. The trim removed 2 bases at V and 3 bases at J, leaving 3 bases unmatched. Germline CDR1 reads MDHEN; CDR2 reads SYDVKM. The CDR3 runs 14 residues. This CDR3 is CASSLPGGDYEQYF. For the CDR3, the DNA is TGTGCCAGCAGTTTACCCGGGGGGGACTACGAGCAGTACTTC.